One sample yielded the 5 T cell receptor beta chains listed below, sequenced in a study of CD8+CD57+ T cells in acquired aplastic anemia. Individuals selected for sequencing had exhibited CD8+CD57+ cell expansion on flow cytometry. The TCR beta profiling, which covered VDJ combination and CDR3 sequence, was carried out using genomic DNA as the template. TCRdb reprocessed the reads with MiXCR, giving one entry per CDR3 protein. Among about 160,000 distinct CDR3 sequences listed, about 70% were seen once. Material: sorted CD4+, CD8+, or CD8+CD57+ T cells (not recorded which) from PBMCs. These receptors were collected from a human donor with aplastic anemia.

The chain combines TRBV2 with TRBJ2-7; D is unclear. The V end was cut by 0 bases, the J end by 4 bases, with 7 bases between. This CDR3 contains 13 residues. Germline V gives CDR1 SNHLY, CDR2 FYNNEI. The CDR3 loop reads CASSEAWAYEQYF. The CDR3, as DNA: TGTGCCAGCAGTGAAGCGTGGGCTTACGAGCAGTACTTC.

J is TRBJ2-1 and V is TRBV2, with 11 bases fitting TRBD2. V lost 5 bases to trimming and J lost 0 bases; unmatched junction nucleotides: 9. The CDR3 length is 18 residues. The V gene's germline CDR1 is SNHLY and CDR2 FYNNEI. CDR3 region: CASSKTGLAEFSYNEQFF. The CDR3 DNA is TGTGCCAGCAGTAAAACGGGACTAGCGGAATTCTCCTACAATGAGCAGTTCTTC. Drawing the rest from reference TRBV2 and TRBJ2-1, the complete variable domain is EPEVTQTPSHQVTQMGQEVILRCVPISNHLYFYWYRQILGQKVEFLVSFYNNEISEKSEIFDDQFSVERPDGSNFTLKIRSTKLEDSAMYFCASSKTGLAEFSYNEQFFGPGTRLTVL.

This rearrangement joins TRBV7-8 to TRBJ1-1; perhaps TRBD1 as D (5 bases). CDR3 length: 14 amino acids. Trimming stripped 7 bases from V and 5 bases from J, with 17 bases between. In germline, CDR1 is SGHVS, CDR2 FQNEAQ. CDR3 sequence reads: CASTQTAFGTEAFF. Written as DNA, the CDR3 is TGTGCCAGCACACAGACAGCTTTCGGAACTGAAGCTTTCTTT.

This clonotype was found a few times. This chain connects TRBV20-1 to TRBJ2-7; 7 bases fit TRBD1. The V gene end was trimmed by 2 bases and the J gene end by 6 bases; junction bases not matched to a gene: 10. There are 14 residues in the CDR3. Germline CDR1 DFQATT, CDR2 SNEGSKA (reference sequence). The CDR3 protein is CSARQGTVVPEQYF. DNA of the CDR3: TGCAGTGCTAGACAGGGGACAGTCGTCCCCGAGCAGTACTTC.

The gene calls are TRBV5-4 and TRBJ2-7; maybe TRBD2 (6 bases). CDR1 is SGHNT, CDR2 YYREEE, per germline (reference sequence). V dropped 3 bases and J dropped 6 bases, with 16 bases sitting between them. This CDR3 has 14 residues. CDR3 coding DNA: TGTGCCAGCAGCTCCATCCTGGGGGGTCTCGAGCAGTACTTC. Amino acids: CASSSILGGLEQYF.